This TCR beta chain emerged from a study of cytomegalovirus exposure and HLA in healthy donors. A word on this clone: Antigen: not known.

Study-wide results and limits: Reports described diagnosis of cytomegalovirus status by the classifier as highly specific and sensitive. Rarity characterized most TCR sequences, yet some public TCRs appeared in many donors. That first-cohort TCR clusters tended to co-occur in the 90 to 150 validation repertoires was found in a later analysis.

CDR1 is SGHTA and CDR2 is FQGTGA in the germline V gene. The CDR3 is 13 residues long. V shed 5 bases and J shed 4 bases, with 10 bases lying between them. An approximately 130-subject validation cohort, separate from the approximately 610-subject first cohort, supplied the donors. Clones were read by immunoSEQ multiplex PCR, and TCRdb kept only the in-frame ones, dropping some. This sample has 150,000 to 200,000 clones; less than 85% occur once, and the top ten carry approximately 16%. The TCR sequence derives from a man younger than 35 in good health and CMV-seropositive. Sequencing was carried out using PBMCs. This chain uses TRBV7-3 with TRBJ2-3, with D maybe TRBD2 (6 bases). The DNA of the CDR3 is TGTGCCAGCAGCATCGGAGGGGCAGATACGCAGTATTTT. Its protein is CASSIGGADTQYF.